In its sample, the clone carrying this T cell receptor beta chain was seen many times. This entry belongs to a study of identical twins. TCRdb reanalysed the 5' RACE reads using MiXCR and keeps one entry per CDR3 protein. Seen here are around 240,000 distinct CDR3 sequences, about 7% observed once, and the top ten hold approximately 3.6%. Every one of the donors was a healthy Caucasian. Germline values: CDR1 MNHEY, CDR2 SMNVEV (reference sequence). V lost 6 bases and J lost 7, with 13 bases in between. The CDR3 runs to 14 residues. Another study also made use of these data, one on yellow fever vaccine responses in identical twins. According to that study: Twins' vaccine T cell responses reportedly seemed partly convergent and partly personalized.

This clonotype was obtained from a woman aged 18-30 years in good health. The source material was memory (CD45RO+) T cells sorted from blood. The V call is TRBV27, the J call TRBJ1-6; D gene uncertain. CDR3 amino acids: CASRKDLQNSPLHF. CDR3 nucleotide sequence: TGTGCCAGCAGAAAGGACCTTCAAAATTCACCCCTCCACTTT.